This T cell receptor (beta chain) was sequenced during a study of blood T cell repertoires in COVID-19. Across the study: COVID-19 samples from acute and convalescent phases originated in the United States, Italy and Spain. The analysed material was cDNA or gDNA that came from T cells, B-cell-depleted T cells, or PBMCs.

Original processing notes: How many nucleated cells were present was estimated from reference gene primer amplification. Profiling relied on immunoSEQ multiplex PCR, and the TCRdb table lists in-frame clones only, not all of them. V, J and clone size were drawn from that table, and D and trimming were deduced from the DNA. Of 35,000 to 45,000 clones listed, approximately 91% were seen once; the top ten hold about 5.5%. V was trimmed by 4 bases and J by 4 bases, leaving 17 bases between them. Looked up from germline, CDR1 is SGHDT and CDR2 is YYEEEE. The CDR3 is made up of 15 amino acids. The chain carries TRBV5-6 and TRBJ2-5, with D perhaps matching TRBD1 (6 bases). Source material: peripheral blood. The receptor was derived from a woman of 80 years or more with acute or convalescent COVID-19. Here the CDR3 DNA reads TGTGCCAGCAGCGCCCTCAGGGGTTTTGCAGAGACCCAGTACTTC. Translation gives CASSALRGFAETQYF. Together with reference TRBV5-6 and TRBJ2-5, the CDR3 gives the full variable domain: DAGVTQSPTHLIKTRGQQVTLRCSPKSGHDTVSWYQQALGQGPQFIFQYYEEEERQRGNFPDRFSGHQFPNYSSELNVNALLLGDSALYLCASSALRGFAETQYFGPGTRLLVL.